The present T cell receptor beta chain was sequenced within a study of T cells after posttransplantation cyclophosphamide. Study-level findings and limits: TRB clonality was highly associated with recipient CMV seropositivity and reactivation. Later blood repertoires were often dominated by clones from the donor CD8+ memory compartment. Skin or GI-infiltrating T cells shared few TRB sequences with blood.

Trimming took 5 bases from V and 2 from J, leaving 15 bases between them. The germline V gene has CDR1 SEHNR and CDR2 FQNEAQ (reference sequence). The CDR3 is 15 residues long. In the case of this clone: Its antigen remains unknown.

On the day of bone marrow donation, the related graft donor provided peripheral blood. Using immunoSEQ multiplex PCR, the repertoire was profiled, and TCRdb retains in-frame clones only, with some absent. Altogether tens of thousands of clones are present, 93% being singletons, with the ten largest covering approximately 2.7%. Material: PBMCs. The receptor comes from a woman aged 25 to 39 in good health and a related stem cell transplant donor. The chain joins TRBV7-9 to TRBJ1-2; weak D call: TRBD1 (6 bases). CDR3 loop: CASSPRGHRNYGYTF. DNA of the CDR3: TGTGCCAGCAGCCCGAGGGGACACCGGAACTATGGCTACACCTTC.